A selection of T cell receptor beta chains follows, all from one sample in a study of T-cell memory formation after mild COVID-19. From the 5' RACE reads, TCRdb called clonotypes with MiXCR, one entry per CDR3 protein. This sample yields roughly 400,000 distinct CDR3 sequences, of which less than 25% are seen a single time; 8.5% to 9% belongs to the top ten. The source material was PBMCs or a T cell subset sorted from them (not recorded which). These receptors came from an adult woman who had mild COVID-19 (a few samples of this study predate the infection). Cell type and time point are not known. Each CDR3 is given with its conserved first and last residue. A D gene is named only where the DNA matches it firmly. Clone size appears in some rows only: once, few, many, or a class for an expanded clone.

V: TRBV4-2; J: TRBJ2-7; size: NA; D: NA; CDR3: CASSQGGRYEQYF; DNA: TGTGCCAGCAGCCAAGGGGGCCGGTACGAGCAGTACTTC
V: TRBV25-1; J: TRBJ1-2; size: few; D: NA; CDR3: CASSEWGRGTF; DNA: NA
V: TRBV7-8; J: TRBJ2-2; size: NA; D: NA; CDR3: CASSVARSGPTGELFF; DNA: TGTGCCAGCAGCGTCGCAAGGAGTGGTCCCACCGGGGAGCTGTTTTTT
V: TRBV9; J: TRBJ1-1; size: few; D: TRBD1; CDR3: CASSARQGTEAFF; DNA: TGTGCCAGCAGCGCCCGACAGGGGACTGAAGCTTTCTTT
V: TRBV24-1; J: TRBJ2-3; size: NA; D: NA; CDR3: CATGTDTDTQYF; DNA: TGTGCCACAGGGACGGACACAGATACGCAGTATTTT
V: TRBV28; J: TRBJ2-3; size: NA; D: TRBD2; CDR3: CASAGEGLTDTQYF; DNA: TGTGCCAGCGCTGGGGAGGGGCTCACAGATACGCAGTATTTT
V: TRBV7-8; J: TRBJ2-7; size: few; D: TRBD1; CDR3: CASSANRGRLTQEYF; DNA: TGTGCCAGCAGCGCAAACAGGGGGCGACTTACTCAGGAGTACTTC
V: TRBV7-9; J: TRBJ1-3; size: NA; D: NA; CDR3: CASSYRDTGLSGNTIYF; DNA: TGTGCCAGCAGCTACCGGGACACCGGACTCTCTGGAAACACCATATATTTT
V: TRBV5-1; J: TRBJ2-2; size: NA; D: NA; CDR3: CASKFATANTGELFF; DNA: TGCGCCAGTAAGTTTGCAACAGCCAACACCGGGGAGCTGTTTTTT
V: TRBV3-1; J: TRBJ2-2; size: NA; D: NA; CDR3: CASSRPGNTGELFF; DNA: TGTGCCAGCAGCCGACCAGGTAACACCGGGGAGCTGTTTTTT
V: TRBV9; J: TRBJ1-5; size: NA; D: NA; CDR3: CASSSHGGDNQPQHF; DNA: TGTGCCAGCAGCTCCCACGGGGGGGACAATCAGCCCCAGCATTTT
V: TRBV4-3; J: TRBJ2-1; size: NA; D: NA; CDR3: CASSQDVGQIRREQFF; DNA: TGCGCCAGCAGCCAAGATGTAGGACAGATCCGCAGGGAGCAGTTCTTC
V: TRBV7-9; J: TRBJ2-4; size: few; D: TRBD1; CDR3: CASSFRTGGSAAKNIQYF; DNA: TGTGCCAGCAGCTTTCGAACAGGGGGCTCAGCGGCCAAAAACATTCAGTACTTC
V: TRBV20-1; J: TRBJ2-1; size: NA; D: NA; CDR3: CSARTVKIEQFF; DNA: TGCAGTGCTAGGACAGTGAAGATTGAGCAGTTCTTC
V: TRBV5-1; J: TRBJ2-1; size: few; D: NA; CDR3: CASSLDGVTYNEQFF; DNA: TGCGCCAGCAGCTTGGACGGGGTAACCTACAATGAGCAGTTCTTC
V: TRBV28; J: TRBJ2-5; size: few; D: NA; CDR3: CASSLGAGVRQETQYF; DNA: TGTGCCAGCAGTTTGGGGGCGGGAGTGAGACAAGAGACCCAGTACTTC
V: TRBV10-3; J: TRBJ2-2; size: few; D: TRBD2; CDR3: CAISATSGSTGELFF; DNA: TGTGCCATCAGTGCAACTAGCGGGAGCACCGGGGAGCTGTTTTTT
V: TRBV5-4; J: TRBJ1-2; size: few; D: TRBD1; CDR3: CASSSPYRGRDGYTF; DNA: TGTGCCAGCAGCTCACCCTACAGGGGGCGGGATGGCTACACCTTC
V: TRBV28; J: TRBJ2-6; size: few; D: TRBD2; CDR3: CASSLFGLAGAGANVLTF; DNA: TGTGCCAGCAGTTTATTCGGTCTAGCGGGAGCTGGGGCCAACGTCCTGACTTTC
V: TRBV4-1; J: TRBJ2-7; size: NA; D: NA; CDR3: CASSQYLEGSYEQYF; DNA: TGCGCCAGCAGCCAGTACCTCGAGGGGAGCTACGAGCAGTACTTC
V: TRBV3-1; J: TRBJ2-7; size: few; D: NA; CDR3: CASSQDRGGGYEQYF; DNA: TGTGCCAGCAGCCAAGATCGCGGGGGCGGCTACGAGCAGTACTTC
V: TRBV24-1; J: TRBJ1-1; size: NA; D: NA; CDR3: CATSAQGNTEAFF; DNA: TGTGCCACCAGTGCGCAAGGGAACACTGAAGCTTTCTTT
V: TRBV10-3; J: TRBJ1-2; size: NA; D: TRBD1; CDR3: CATKDRAEGYTF; DNA: TGTGCCACCAAGGACAGGGCGGAGGGCTACACCTTC
V: TRBV4-1; J: TRBJ1-1; size: few; D: TRBD1; CDR3: CASSYNRGTEAFF; DNA: TGCGCCAGCAGCTACAACAGGGGGACTGAAGCTTTCTTT
V: TRBV11-2; J: TRBJ1-1; size: few; D: NA; CDR3: CASSLDVLLEAFF; DNA: TGTGCCAGCAGCTTGGATGTCTTGCTTGAAGCTTTCTTT
V: TRBV7-3; J: TRBJ1-1; size: NA; D: NA; CDR3: CASRAQENTEAFF; DNA: TGTGCCAGCAGGGCACAGGAGAACACTGAAGCTTTCTTT
V: TRBV21-1; J: TRBJ2-2; size: few; D: NA; CDR3: CASSTPSRVYTGELFF; DNA: TGTGCCAGCAGCACCCCGAGTAGGGTGTACACCGGGGAGCTGTTTTTT
V: TRBV29-1; J: TRBJ1-5; size: few; D: NA; CDR3: CSVLGGPNQPQHF; DNA: TGCAGCGTTCTTGGGGGACCCAATCAGCCCCAGCATTTT
V: TRBV6-6; J: TRBJ1-1; size: NA; D: NA; CDR3: CASSYLDLSGPFF; DNA: TGTGCCAGCAGTTACCTCGACTTATCAGGGCCTTTCTTT
V: TRBV6-6; J: TRBJ2-1; size: NA; D: NA; CDR3: CASRESSGNEQFF; DNA: TGTGCCAGCAGAGAGAGTAGCGGCAATGAGCAGTTCTTC
V: TRBV5-1; J: TRBJ1-2; size: NA; D: NA; CDR3: CASSPKDTPDSHYGYTF; DNA: TGCGCCAGCAGCCCAAAAGACACACCAGACAGCCACTATGGCTACACCTTC
V: TRBV7-8; J: TRBJ2-3; size: NA; D: TRBD1; CDR3: CASSRRTGTDTQYF; DNA: TGTGCCAGCAGCCGACGGACAGGTACAGATACGCAGTATTTT
V: TRBV20-1; J: TRBJ2-5; size: NA; D: TRBD2; CDR3: CSASVGTSEQETQYF; DNA: TGCAGTGCTAGCGTTGGGACTAGCGAACAAGAGACCCAGTACTTC
V: TRBV15; J: TRBJ1-5; size: few; D: NA; CDR3: CATSRVRDSNQPQHF; DNA: TGTGCCACCAGCAGAGTTCGGGACAGCAATCAGCCCCAGCATTTT
V: TRBV4-2; J: TRBJ2-6; size: NA; D: NA; CDR3: CASRQGKWEASLAHGANVLTF; DNA: TGTGCCAGCAGACAGGGGAAGTGGGAGGCCTCTCTGGCGCATGGGGCCAACGTCCTGACTTTC